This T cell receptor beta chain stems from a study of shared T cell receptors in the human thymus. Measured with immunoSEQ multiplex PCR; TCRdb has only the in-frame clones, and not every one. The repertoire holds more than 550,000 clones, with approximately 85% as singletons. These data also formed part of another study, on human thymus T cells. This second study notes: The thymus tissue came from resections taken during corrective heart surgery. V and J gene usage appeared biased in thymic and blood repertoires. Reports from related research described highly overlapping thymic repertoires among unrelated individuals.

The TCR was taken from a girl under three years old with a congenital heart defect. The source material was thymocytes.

The CDR3 loop is CASSPKSGMVAGGYTF. As DNA, the CDR3 is TGCGCCAGCAGCCCCAAGAGTGGAATGGTGGCAGGGGGATACACCTTC. V is TRBV4-3 and J is TRBJ1-2, with 7 nucleotides matching TRBD1. V lost 4 bases to trimming and J lost 11 bases; unmatched junction nucleotides: 19. CDR1 LGHNA and CDR2 YSLEER come from the germline V gene. The CDR3 is 16 residues long.